Below are 27 T cell receptor beta chains sequenced from a single sample in a study of technical replicates of blood from a few donors. Using immunoSEQ multiplex PCR, the repertoire was profiled, and TCRdb retains in-frame clones only, with some absent. The table lists around 85,000 clones, 94% of them singletons. The sequencing sample was made of T cells isolated from PBMCs. The receptors come from a human donor in good health.

This clone was observed a single time. The rearrangement uses TRBV6-1 and TRBJ2-5; 7 positions match TRBD2. The J segment lost 1 base and the V segment lost 1 base, leaving 9 bases of the junction unmatched. The CDR3 is 17 amino acids. CDR1 and CDR2 (germline): MNHNS, SASEGT. The CDR3 loop is CASSEGPRASGQETQYF. The CDR3, as DNA: TGTGCCAGCAGTGAAGGACCTCGGGCTAGCGGCCAAGAGACCCAGTACTTC.

The chain combines TRBV7-9 with TRBJ2-7; weak D call: TRBD2 (6 bases). This CDR3 spans 14 amino acids. V was trimmed by 1 base and J by 8 bases, leaving 15 bases between them. The germline V gene has CDR1 SEHNR and CDR2 FQNEAQ (reference sequence). The CDR3 bases are TGTGCCAGCAGCTTAGAGGAGGGGATTGGGCAGCAGTACTTC. The encoded protein is CASSLEEGIGQQYF. The variable domain in full, with the rest retrieved from reference TRBV7-9 and TRBJ2-7, is DTGVSQNPRHKITKRGQNVTFRCDPISEHNRLYWYRQTLGQGPEFLTYFQNEAQLEKSRLLSDRFSAERPKGSFSTLEIQRTEQGDSAMYLCASSLEEGIGQQYFGPGTRLTVT.

Concerning this clone itself: Other DNA variants within this sample encode the same CDR3. The chain has TRBV6-4 and TRBJ2-2, with a possible D match to TRBD1 (6 bases). The CDR3 is 16 residues long. With 4 bases removed from V and 1 base from J, the gap between germline ends came to 13 bases. CDR1 and CDR2 (germline): MRHNA, SNTAGT. The CDR3 DNA sequence: TGTGCCAGCAGTGTCCTCGGACAGATGAACACCGGGGAGCTGTTTTTT. Translated, it gives CASSVLGQMNTGELFF.

The chain uses TRBV7-8 and TRBJ2-2; 7 nucleotides match TRBD2. This CDR3 is built from 15 residues. V lost 3 bases, J lost 3 bases, and 4 bases stayed unmatched. The germline CDR1 and CDR2 sequences are SGHVS and FQNEAQ. The CDR3 region is CASSFWGRDTGELFF. The CDR3 nucleotides are TGTGCCAGCAGCTTTTGGGGGAGGGACACCGGGGAGCTGTTTTTT. Looking up the rest from reference TRBV7-8 and TRBJ2-2 gives the full variable domain: GAGVSQSPRYKVAKRGQDVALRCDPISGHVSLFWYQQALGQGPEFLTYFQNEAQLDKSGLPSDRFFAERPEGSVSTLKIQRTQQEDSAVYLCASSFWGRDTGELFFGEGSRLTVL.

The chain recombines TRBV9 with TRBJ1-5; 7 bases are shared with TRBD1. The CDR3 sequence is 17 residues long. Trimming took 4 bases from V and 0 from J; bases not matched to a gene: 10. Germline CDR1 reads SGDLS; CDR2 reads YYNGEE. The CDR3 sequence is CASSKRGDSLSNQPQHF. The DNA of the CDR3 is TGTGCCAGCAGCAAACGCGGGGACAGTCTTAGCAATCAGCCCCAGCATTTT.

The chain carries TRBV30 and TRBJ1-1; 7 nucleotides match TRBD1. V trimming: 2 bases; J trimming: 5 bases; junction bases outside the gene matches: 5. Germline CDR1 is GTSNPN and CDR2 is SVGIG (reference sequence). CDR3 length: 13 residues. The CDR3 DNA reads as TGTGCCTGGAGTAGACAGGGTACGACTGAAGCTTTCTTT. It specifies CAWSRQGTTEAFF.

The CDR3 reads CASSLGFGDSNSYEQYF. DNA for the CDR3: TGTGCCAGCAGCTTAGGGTTTGGGGACAGCAATTCCTACGAGCAGTACTTC. The rearrangement joins TRBV7-9 to TRBJ2-7; 7 bases are a match to TRBD1. Germline lookup yields CDR1 SEHNR and CDR2 FQNEAQ (reference sequence). V lost 1 base to trimming and J lost 1 base; unmatched junction nucleotides: 10. This CDR3 region has 17 residues.

The chain couples TRBV30 to TRBJ2-3; 7 bases agree with TRBD1. The V segment lost 4 bases and the J segment 6 bases; nucleotides outside the gene matches: 7. Germline CDR1 is GTSNPN and CDR2 is SVGIG (reference sequence). The CDR3 spans 13 residues. Here the CDR3 reads CAWTTGMADTQYF. In DNA, the CDR3 is TGTGCCTGGACGACAGGGATGGCTGATACGCAGTATTTT.

The chain is built from TRBV6-5 and TRBJ1-2; TRBD1 aligns across 9 bases. The germline V gene encodes CDR1 MNHEY and CDR2 SVGAGI. V dropped 6 bases and J dropped 8; count of bases not matched to a gene: 7. This CDR3 region has 13 residues. CDR3 bases: TGTGCCAGCAGCTCCGGGACAGGGCGAGGCTACACCTTC. Translated: CASSSGTGRGYTF.

The chain uses TRBV30 and TRBJ1-2; no clear D gene. The CDR3 covers 12 residues. CDR1 is GTSNPN, CDR2 SVGIG, per germline (reference sequence). Trimming removed 4 bases from V and 8 bases from J, with 14 bases in between. CDR3 protein: CAWIDGPGGYTF. For the CDR3, the DNA is TGTGCCTGGATTGACGGTCCGGGGGGCTACACCTTC.

V usage is TRBV28 and J usage is TRBJ2-2; D perhaps matches TRBD2 (6 bases). Germline V gene sequence: CDR1 MDHEN, CDR2 SYDVKM. Trimming took off 7 bases at V and 2 bases at J, with 32 bases between the two ends. This CDR3 has 21 residues. DNA of the CDR3: TGTGCCAGCAATCGTATGACGGGACTCCAAACTCCTCTTGAAAACACCGGGGAGCTGTTTTTT. Amino acids: CASNRMTGLQTPLENTGELFF.

This rearrangement joins TRBV7-9 to TRBJ2-7; 10 bases match TRBD2. V dropped 3 bases and J dropped 0; count of bases not matched to a gene: 2. The length of the CDR3 is 15 residues. From germline, CDR1 is SEHNR and CDR2 FQNEAQ (reference sequence). The CDR3 spells CASSFSGGHSYEQYF. For the CDR3, the DNA is TGTGCCAGCAGCTTTAGCGGGGGGCACTCCTACGAGCAGTACTTC.

The V call is TRBV10-3, the J call TRBJ1-3; D is ambiguous. Trimming left V 8 bases short and J 4 bases short, with 9 bases between. The CDR3 has 12 amino acids. Germline V gene lookup returns CDR1 ENHRY and CDR2 SYGVKD. CDR3 amino acids: CAIFAPGNTIYF. DNA of the CDR3: TGTGCCATCTTTGCGCCCGGAAACACCATATATTTT.

The chain has TRBV7-3 and TRBJ2-7; TRBD1 matches 7 bases. This CDR3 comprises 13 residues. The V gene end was trimmed by 5 bases and the J gene end by 4 bases; junction bases not matched to a gene: 5. CDR1 is SGHTA and CDR2 is FQGTGA in the germline V gene. CDR3 bases: TGTGCCAGCAGCCTGGGACAGATGTACGAGCAGTACTTC. Translation: CASSLGQMYEQYF.

The V and J genes are TRBV2 and TRBJ2-2; weak D call: TRBD2 (5 bases). Germline V gene data show CDR1 as SNHLY and CDR2 as FYNNEI. With 5 bases removed from V and 7 bases from J, the gap between germline ends came to 20 bases. The CDR3 consists of 16 residues. The CDR3 DNA is TGTGCCAGCAGTCTTAGGGAGCCGAGGCCCGGCGGGGAGCTGTTTTTT. Protein product: CASSLREPRPGGELFF. The variable domain in full, completed from reference TRBV2 and TRBJ2-2, reads EPEVTQTPSHQVTQMGQEVILRCVPISNHLYFYWYRQILGQKVEFLVSFYNNEISEKSEIFDDQFSVERPDGSNFTLKIRSTKLEDSAMYFCASSLREPRPGGELFFGEGSRLTVL.

The chain carries TRBV6-1 and TRBJ2-3; unclear D gene. The germline V and J ends were trimmed by 7 bases and 2 bases, with 10 bases remaining between them. Germline CDR1 and CDR2: MNHNS and SASEGT. The CDR3 length is 13 residues. This chain's CDR3 is CASTQSHTDTQYF. CDR3 DNA sequence: TGTGCCAGCACTCAGTCCCACACAGATACGCAGTATTTT.

This chain connects TRBV6-6 to TRBJ1-5; D not resolved. Germline V lookup: CDR1 MNHNY, CDR2 SVGAGI (reference sequence). This CDR3 has 14 amino acids. The germline V and J ends were trimmed by 6 bases and 1 base, with 10 bases remaining between them. The CDR3 sequence: CASSLTESNQPQHF. The CDR3 nucleotides read TGTGCCAGCAGCCTGACGGAGAGCAATCAGCCCCAGCATTTT.

The rearrangement joins TRBV5-1 to TRBJ2-7; 7 nucleotides agree with TRBD1. Germline-derived CDR1 and CDR2 are SGHRS and YFSETQ. The ends lost 0 bases at V and 3 bases at J; junction bases unmatched: 3. The CDR3 is made up of 14 amino acids. CDR3 sequence reads: CASSLVQGDYEQYF. The CDR3 DNA is TGCGCCAGCAGCTTGGTGCAGGGGGACTACGAGCAGTACTTC.

J is TRBJ2-7 and V is TRBV15; D gene uncertain. V was trimmed by 0 bases and J by 6 bases, leaving 3 bases between them. Per the germline V gene, CDR1 is LNHNV and CDR2 is YYDKDF (reference sequence). The CDR3 length is 11 residues. This chain's CDR3 is CATSRESEQYF. The CDR3 bases are TGTGCCACCAGCAGAGAGAGCGAGCAGTACTTC. Drawing the rest from reference TRBV15 and TRBJ2-7, the complete variable domain is DAMVIQNPRYQVTQFGKPVTLSCSQTLNHNVMYWYQQKSSQAPKLLFHYYDKDFNNEADTPDNFQSRRPNTSFCFLDIRSPGLGDTAMYLCATSRESEQYFGPGTRLTVT.

The J gene is TRBJ2-1, the V gene TRBV9, with TRBD2 matching over 7 bases. The V segment lost 0 bases and the J segment 8 bases; nucleotides outside the gene matches: 8. The CDR3 is made up of 15 amino acids. CDR1 and CDR2 (germline): SGDLS, YYNGEE. The CDR3: CASSVAPKTSYEQFF. DNA of the CDR3: TGTGCCAGCAGCGTAGCGCCCAAGACTAGCTATGAGCAGTTCTTC. Together with reference TRBV9 and TRBJ2-1, the CDR3 gives the full variable domain: DSGVTQTPKHLITATGQRVTLRCSPRSGDLSVYWYQQSLDQGLQFLIQYYNGEERAKGNILERFSAQQFPDLHSELNLSSLELGDSALYFCASSVAPKTSYEQFFGPGTRLTVL.

This rearrangement joins TRBV30 to TRBJ2-1; D is undetermined. The CDR3 length is 12 residues. CDR1 is GTSNPN and CDR2 is SVGIG in the germline V gene (reference sequence). The ends were cut back, 2 bases at V and 8 bases at J, with 10 bases in the middle. As DNA, the CDR3 is TGTGCCTGGAGTAATTTAGGAGATGAGCAGTTCTTC. Its translation is CAWSNLGDEQFF. The full variable domain, with the rest looked up from reference TRBV30 and TRBJ2-1, is SQTIHQWPATLVQPVGSPLSLECTVEGTSNPNLYWYRQAAGRGLQLLFYSVGIGQISSEVPQNLSASRPQDRQFILSSKKLLLSDSGFYLCAWSNLGDEQFFGPGTRLTVL.

V and J are TRBV5-1 and TRBJ1-1, with a possible D match to TRBD1 (5 bases). The V end was cut by 2 bases, the J end by 1 base, with 6 bases between. This CDR3 region has 13 residues. The germline gives CDR1 SGHRS, CDR2 YFSETQ. CDR3 region: CASSFQGNTEAFF. The CDR3 DNA follows: TGCGCCAGCAGCTTCCAGGGGAACACTGAAGCTTTCTTT. The whole variable domain, remainder taken from reference TRBV5-1 and TRBJ1-1, is KAGVTQTPRYLIKTRGQQVTLSCSPISGHRSVSWYQQTPGQGLQFLFEYFSETQRNKGNFPGRFSGRQFSNSRSEMNVSTLELGDSALYLCASSFQGNTEAFFGQGTRLTVV.

In its sample, this clone was seen many times. This rearrangement joins TRBV18 to TRBJ1-1; 8 bases agree with TRBD1. The length of the CDR3 is 13 residues. V lost 2 bases to trimming and J lost 7 bases; unmatched junction nucleotides: 3. Germline V lookup: CDR1 KGHSH, CDR2 LQKENI. CDR3 protein: CASSPWDRLEAFF. In DNA form, the CDR3 reads TGTGCCAGCTCACCATGGGACAGGCTTGAAGCTTTCTTT.

The rearrangement links TRBV5-1 to TRBJ1-1, with TRBD1 identical over 7 bases. CDR3 length equals 15 residues. Germline V lookup: CDR1 SGHRS, CDR2 YFSETQ. V trimming: 0 bases; J trimming: 8 bases; junction bases outside the gene matches: 10. The CDR3 loop reads CASSLVGRGTVEAFF. The CDR3 DNA sequence: TGCGCCAGCAGCTTGGTAGGTCGCGGGACAGTAGAAGCTTTCTTT.

V is TRBV10-3 and J is TRBJ1-1; 7 nucleotides line up with TRBD1. Trimming cost V 6 bases and J 5 bases; bases outside gene matches: 6. Germline V gene sequence: CDR1 ENHRY, CDR2 SYGVKD. The CDR3 length is 13 residues. The CDR3 DNA reads TGTGCCATCAGCGTAACAGGGGAGACTGAAGCTTTCTTT. Protein sequence: CAISVTGETEAFF.

The chain combines TRBV30 with TRBJ1-3; 9 bases agree with TRBD1. J was trimmed by 2 bases and V by 1 base; bases with no gene match: 6. CDR3 length: 16 amino acids. CDR1 and CDR2 (germline): GTSNPN, SVGIG (reference sequence). DNA of the CDR3: TGTGCCTGGAGTGCCTCCGGGACAGGGCCTGGAAACACCATATATTTT. Encoded protein: CAWSASGTGPGNTIYF. Full variable domain (missing parts from reference TRBV30 and TRBJ1-3): SQTIHQWPATLVQPVGSPLSLECTVEGTSNPNLYWYRQAAGRGLQLLFYSVGIGQISSEVPQNLSASRPQDRQFILSSKKLLLSDSGFYLCAWSASGTGPGNTIYFGEGSWLTVV.

This chain joins TRBV4-1 and TRBJ1-5; D gene uncertain. The CDR3 sequence is 14 residues long. Looked up from germline, CDR1 is MGHRA and CDR2 is YSYEKL. V was pared by 3 bases and J by 7 bases, with 13 bases between. CDR3 sequence (DNA): TGCGCCAGCAGCCAGGAGGGTAGGTCGCAGCCCCAGCATTTT. This codes for CASSQEGRSQPQHF.